This record looks at one T cell receptor beta chain sequence and its context. The source of the sample is a study of tissue T cells after allogeneic stem cell transplantation. Assay used: immunoSEQ multiplex PCR; TCRdb lists only in-frame clones, some missing. In the table there are some 25,000 clones, 73% of which are singletons. The junction had 7 bases not matched to a gene; V was cut back by 4 bases and J by 6 bases. CDR3 length: 15 amino acids. Germline-derived CDR1 and CDR2 are SGHNT and YYREEE (reference sequence). The rearrangement uses TRBV5-4 and TRBJ1-5; 10 bases line up with TRBD1. The source of this sequence is a female donor older than 55 with lung cancer. Specimen: tissue from the ileum, collected at autopsy. The CDR3 DNA reads as TGTGCCAGCAGCCGCGACAGGGGGCAGGGTCAGCCCCAGCATTTT. As protein: CASSRDRGQGQPQHF. Variable domain in full (rest from reference TRBV5-4 and TRBJ1-5): ETGVTQSPTHLIKTRGQQVTLRCSSQSGHNTVSWYQQALGQGPQFIFQYYREEENGRGNFPPRFSGLQFPNYSSELNVNALELDDSALYLCASSRDRGQGQPQHFGDGTRLSIL.